This T cell receptor (beta chain) was sequenced for a study of T cell responses to AZD1222 COVID-19 vaccine. Whole-study results and caveats: There were mostly white British donors and more females than males, and clonal diversity was possibly underestimated.

Germline values: CDR1 LNHDA, CDR2 SQIVND (reference sequence). V lost 3 bases and J lost 6, with 12 bases in between. The CDR3 contains 15 residues. Produced via immunoSEQ multiplex PCR; TCRdb's table is partial and in-frame only. Counted here are some 96,000 clones, about 93% occurring once; the ten biggest clones make up under 2%. Worth noting for this clone: The antigen is undetermined.

This chain links TRBV19 with TRBJ1-6; D might be TRBD1 (5 bases). The sequences come from peripheral blood, collected on day 0 of AZD1222 vaccination. This receptor was identified in an adult in good health. CDR3: CASSISGPRNSPLHF. The CDR3 nucleotides are TGTGCCAGTAGTATTTCGGGACCGCGTAATTCACCCCTCCACTTT.